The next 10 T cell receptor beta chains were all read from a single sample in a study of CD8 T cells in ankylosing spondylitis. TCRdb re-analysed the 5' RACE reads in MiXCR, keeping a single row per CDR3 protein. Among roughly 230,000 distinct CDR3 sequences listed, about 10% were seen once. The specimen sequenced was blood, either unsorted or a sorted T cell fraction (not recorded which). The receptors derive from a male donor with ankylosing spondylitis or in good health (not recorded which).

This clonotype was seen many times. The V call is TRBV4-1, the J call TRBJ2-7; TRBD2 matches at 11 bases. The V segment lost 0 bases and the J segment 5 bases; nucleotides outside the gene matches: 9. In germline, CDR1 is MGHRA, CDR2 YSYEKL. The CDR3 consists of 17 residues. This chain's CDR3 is CASSQEVNSGRADEQYF. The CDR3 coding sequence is TGCGCCAGCAGCCAAGAGGTAAATAGCGGGAGGGCCGACGAGCAGTACTTC.

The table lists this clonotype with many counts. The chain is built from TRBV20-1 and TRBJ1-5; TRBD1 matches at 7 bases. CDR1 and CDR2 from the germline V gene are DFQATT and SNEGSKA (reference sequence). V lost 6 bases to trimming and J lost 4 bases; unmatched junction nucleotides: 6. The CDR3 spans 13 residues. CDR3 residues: CSATGTANQPQHF. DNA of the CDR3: TGCAGTGCGACCGGGACAGCAAATCAGCCCCAGCATTTT.

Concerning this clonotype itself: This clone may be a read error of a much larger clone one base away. For the CDR3, the DNA is TGTGCCAGCAGCCATTGGACCGGGGAGCTGTTTTTT. Protein: CASSHWTGELFF. The J gene is TRBJ2-2, the V gene TRBV3-1; D gene uncertain. The V end lost 3 bases, the J end lost 5 bases, and 4 bases lay between the germline ends. This CDR3 contains 12 residues. The germline V gene encodes CDR1 LGHDT and CDR2 YNNKEL (reference sequence).

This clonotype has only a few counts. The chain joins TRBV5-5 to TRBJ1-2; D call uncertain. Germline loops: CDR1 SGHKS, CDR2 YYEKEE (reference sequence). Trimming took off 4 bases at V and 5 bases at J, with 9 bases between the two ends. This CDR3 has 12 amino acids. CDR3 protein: CASSDGSYGYTF. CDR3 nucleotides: TGTGCCAGCAGCGACGGGTCGTATGGCTACACCTTC.

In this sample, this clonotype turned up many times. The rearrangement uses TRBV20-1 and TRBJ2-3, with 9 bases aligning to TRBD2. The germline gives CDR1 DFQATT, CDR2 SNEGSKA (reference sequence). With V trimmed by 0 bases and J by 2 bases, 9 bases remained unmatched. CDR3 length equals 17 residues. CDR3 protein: CSARDPAGGLLTDTQYF. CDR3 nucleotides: TGCAGTGCTAGAGATCCAGCGGGGGGACTACTCACAGATACGCAGTATTTT.

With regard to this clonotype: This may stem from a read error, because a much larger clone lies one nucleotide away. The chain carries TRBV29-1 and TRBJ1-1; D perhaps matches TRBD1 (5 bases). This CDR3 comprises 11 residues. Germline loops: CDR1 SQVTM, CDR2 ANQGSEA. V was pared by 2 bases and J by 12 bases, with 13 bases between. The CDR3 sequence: CSVENGDPTFF. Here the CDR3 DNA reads TGCAGCGTTGAAAACGGGGACCCAACTTTCTTT.

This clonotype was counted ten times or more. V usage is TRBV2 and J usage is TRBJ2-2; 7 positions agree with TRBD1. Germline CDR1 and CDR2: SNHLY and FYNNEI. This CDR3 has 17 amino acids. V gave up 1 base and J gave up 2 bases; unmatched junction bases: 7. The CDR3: CASSEGSGQPNTGELFF. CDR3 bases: TGTGCCAGCAGTGAAGGTTCGGGACAGCCCAACACCGGGGAGCTGTTTTTT.

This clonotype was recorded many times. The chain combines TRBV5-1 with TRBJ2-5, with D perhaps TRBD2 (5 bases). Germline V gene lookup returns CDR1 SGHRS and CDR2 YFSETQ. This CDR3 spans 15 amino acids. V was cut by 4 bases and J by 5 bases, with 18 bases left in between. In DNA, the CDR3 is TGCGCCAGCAGCAATACCGGGTCCCCGGGGGAGACCCAGTACTTC. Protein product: CASSNTGSPGETQYF.

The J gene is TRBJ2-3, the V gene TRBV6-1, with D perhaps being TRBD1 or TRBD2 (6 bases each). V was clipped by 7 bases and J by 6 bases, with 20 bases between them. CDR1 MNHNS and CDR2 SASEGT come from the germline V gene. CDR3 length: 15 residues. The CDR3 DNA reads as TGTGCCAGCACCGAGGACAGCCCTGGGGGGGATACGCAGTATTTT. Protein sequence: CASTEDSPGGDTQYF.

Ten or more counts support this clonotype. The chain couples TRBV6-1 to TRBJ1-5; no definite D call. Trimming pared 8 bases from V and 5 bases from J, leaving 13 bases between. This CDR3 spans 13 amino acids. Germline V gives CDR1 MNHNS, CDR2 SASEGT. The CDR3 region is CASLDSNYQPQHF. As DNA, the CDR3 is TGTGCCAGCCTGGACTCAAACTATCAGCCCCAGCATTTT.